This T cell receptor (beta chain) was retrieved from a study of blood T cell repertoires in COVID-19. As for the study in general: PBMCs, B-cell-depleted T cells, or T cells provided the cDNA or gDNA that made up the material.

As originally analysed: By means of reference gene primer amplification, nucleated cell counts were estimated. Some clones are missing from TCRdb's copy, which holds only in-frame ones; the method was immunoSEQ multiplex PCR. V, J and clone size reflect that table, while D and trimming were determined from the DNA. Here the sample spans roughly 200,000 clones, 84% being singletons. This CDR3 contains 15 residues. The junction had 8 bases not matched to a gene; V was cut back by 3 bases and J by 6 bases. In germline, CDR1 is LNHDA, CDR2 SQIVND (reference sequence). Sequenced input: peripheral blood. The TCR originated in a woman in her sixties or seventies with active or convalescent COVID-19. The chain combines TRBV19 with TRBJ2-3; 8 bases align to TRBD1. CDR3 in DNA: TGTGCCAGTAGTATTGGCAGGGGGCGCGGGGATACGCAGTATTTT. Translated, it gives CASSIGRGRGDTQYF. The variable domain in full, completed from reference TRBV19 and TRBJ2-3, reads DGGITQSPKYLFRKEGQNVTLSCEQNLNHDAMYWYRQDPGQGLRLIYYSQIVNDFQKGDIAEGYSVSREKKESFPLTVTSAQKNPTAFYLCASSIGRGRGDTQYFGPGTRLTVL.